The 25 T cell receptor beta chains listed next were all sequenced from one sample in a study of blood T cell repertoires in COVID-19. The data were produced by immunoSEQ multiplex PCR, yet TCRdb's version contains in-frame clones alone and is incomplete. Of 72,000 or so clones listed, more than 75% were seen once; the top ten hold around 14%. Sequenced material: peripheral blood. The receptors come from a woman in her sixties with acute or convalescent COVID-19.

The chain uses TRBV28 and TRBJ2-5, with D possibly matching TRBD1 (6 bases). CDR3 length equals 15 residues. The germline V gene has CDR1 MDHEN and CDR2 SYDVKM. Trimming stripped 6 bases from V and 0 bases from J, with 14 bases between. The chain's CDR3 is CASRPQGNYQETQYF. The DNA for the CDR3 is TGTGCCAGCAGACCGCAGGGGAATTACCAAGAGACCCAGTACTTC.

The rearrangement joins TRBV6-5 to TRBJ1-1, with TRBD1 matching over 7 bases. This CDR3 is 13 amino acids long. Germline CDR1 MNHEY, CDR2 SVGAGI. The V segment lost 6 bases and the J segment 4 bases; nucleotides outside the gene matches: 5. CDR3 nucleotides: TGTGCCAGCAGACTACAGGGGTCCACTGAAGCTTTCTTT. Protein product: CASRLQGSTEAFF.

The chain joins TRBV4-1 to TRBJ1-2; D uncertain. The CDR3 totals 13 residues. Trimming took off 1 base at V and 3 bases at J, with 6 bases between the two ends. Per germline, CDR1 MGHRA and CDR2 YSYEKL. This CDR3 is CASSQGSDYGYTF. CDR3 in DNA: TGCGCCAGCAGCCAAGGATCAGACTATGGCTACACCTTC.

The chain joins TRBV7-2 to TRBJ2-7; D ambiguous. CDR1 and CDR2 from the germline V gene are SGHTA and FQGNSA. This CDR3 comprises 13 residues. V was clipped by 1 base and J by 3 bases, with 7 bases between them. The CDR3 here is CASSLDFGYEQYF. Here the CDR3 DNA reads TGTGCCAGCAGCTTAGATTTCGGCTACGAGCAGTACTTC.

The chain recombines TRBV7-3 with TRBJ2-1; TRBD2 agrees at 10 bases. CDR1 and CDR2 (germline): SGHTA, FQGTGA. J was trimmed by 6 bases and V by 3 bases; bases with no gene match: 2. CDR3 length: 14 residues. The CDR3 nucleotides are TGTGCCAGCAGCTTTAGCGGGGGGCCCAATGAGCAGTTCTTC. Translated, it gives CASSFSGGPNEQFF.

The gene calls are TRBV4-1 and TRBJ1-3; D is possibly TRBD1 (5 bases). The CDR3 is made up of 16 amino acids. Germline loops: CDR1 MGHRA, CDR2 YSYEKL. The V and J ends lost 1 base and 2 bases respectively, with 12 bases between them. CDR3 amino acids: CASSQVGGIPGNTIYF. In DNA form, the CDR3 reads TGCGCCAGCAGCCAAGTTGGGGGGATCCCTGGAAACACCATATATTTT.

The rearrangement uses TRBV11-1 and TRBJ2-7; 8 nucleotides line up with TRBD1. With 1 base clipped from V and 4 bases from J, the junction kept 6 bases outside the gene matches. Germline values: CDR1 SGHAT, CDR2 FQDESV (reference sequence). The CDR3 has 15 residues. This chain's CDR3 is CASSLEQGAMYEQYF. CDR3 nucleotides: TGTGCCAGCAGCTTAGAGCAGGGGGCGATGTACGAGCAGTACTTC.

The V and J genes are TRBV30 and TRBJ2-1; 11 bases match TRBD2. The CDR3 extends over 16 amino acids. Germline V lookup: CDR1 GTSNPN, CDR2 SVGIG (reference sequence). The ends lost 3 bases at V and 4 bases at J; junction bases unmatched: 8. CDR3 protein: CAWSAPIAGGYNEQFF. CDR3 sequence (DNA): TGTGCCTGGAGCGCCCCAATAGCGGGGGGGTACAATGAGCAGTTCTTC.

The rearrangement uses TRBV3-1 (or the pseudogene TRBV3-2) and TRBJ1-6; D is ambiguous. CDR3 length: 14 amino acids. Germline CDR1 is LGHDT and CDR2 is YNNKEL (reference sequence). Trimming left V 4 bases short and J 12 bases short, with 16 bases between. CDR3 in amino acids: CASSPLTAAGPLHF. CDR3 coding DNA: TGTGCCAGCAGCCCCTTAACAGCGGCCGGACCCCTCCACTTT.

The V and J genes are TRBV3-1 (or the pseudogene TRBV3-2) and TRBJ1-1; maybe TRBD1 (6 bases). Germline values: CDR1 LGHDT, CDR2 YNNKEL (reference sequence). This CDR3 contains 13 residues. V was cut by 6 bases and J by 1 base, with 9 bases left in between. Here the CDR3 DNA reads TGTGCCAGCAGACCGACAGGGAACACTGAAGCTTTCTTT. Translating it yields CASRPTGNTEAFF.

This clone appeared a few times. Here the CDR3 DNA reads TGTGCCAGCCTGGGGACTAGCGGAAACACCGGGGAGCTGTTTTTT. This translates into CASLGTSGNTGELFF. This chain uses TRBV2 with TRBJ2-2; 11 nucleotides agree with TRBD2. Germline V gene sequence: CDR1 SNHLY, CDR2 FYNNEI. This CDR3 contains 15 residues. The ends lost 8 bases at V and 2 bases at J; junction bases unmatched: 4.

The genes are TRBV19 and TRBJ2-7; TRBD2 agrees at 10 bases. The ends lost 5 bases at V and 0 bases at J; junction bases unmatched: 1. Germline CDR1 reads LNHDA; CDR2 reads SQIVND (reference sequence). The CDR3 consists of 14 residues. In DNA form, the CDR3 reads TGTGCCAGTAGTCGGACTAGCGGCTCCTACGAGCAGTACTTC. Translated: CASSRTSGSYEQYF. Full variable domain (remainder filled in from reference TRBV19 and TRBJ2-7): DGGITQSPKYLFRKEGQNVTLSCEQNLNHDAMYWYRQDPGQGLRLIYYSQIVNDFQKGDIAEGYSVSREKKESFPLTVTSAQKNPTAFYLCASSRTSGSYEQYFGPGTRLTVT.

As to this clone: The junction and the germline gene differ at one end; a read error may be behind it. This sequence joins TRBV19 and TRBJ2-4; 9 nucleotides match TRBD2. Germline loops: CDR1 LNHDA, CDR2 SQIVND (reference sequence). The CDR3 is 12 residues long. CDR3: CASRPGLAILNF. CDR3 sequence (DNA): TGTGCCAGTAGACCGGGACTAGCAATCTTGAACTTC.

This clone was observed a single time. This chain joins TRBV19 and TRBJ2-3; 10 positions match TRBD2. Germline V gene data show CDR1 as LNHDA and CDR2 as SQIVND (reference sequence). The CDR3 has 14 residues. V shed 7 bases and J 7 bases; nucleotides not matched to a gene: 8. As DNA, the CDR3 is TGTGCCAGTACTCTTAGCGGGGGGATAAATACGCAGTATTTT. Translating it yields CASTLSGGINTQYF.

The J gene is TRBJ2-1, the V gene TRBV5-6; D is unresolved. The CDR3 runs 12 residues. Trimming shortened V by 1 base and J by 7 bases, and 6 bases separated the two germline ends. In germline, CDR1 is SGHDT, CDR2 YYEEEE. CDR3 protein: CASSLQVNEQFF. CDR3 in DNA: TGTGCCAGCAGCTTGCAGGTAAATGAGCAGTTCTTC.

The V and J genes are TRBV10-2 and TRBJ2-2; D ambiguous. V lost 7 bases, J lost 6 bases, and 18 bases lay in between. This CDR3 has 15 amino acids. The germline V gene has CDR1 WSHSY and CDR2 SAAADI. Written as DNA, the CDR3 is TGCGCCAGCAAAGCCCTAGAGGTAGCCCCCGGGGAGCTGTTTTTT. This translates into CASKALEVAPGELFF.

This chain links TRBV5-5 with TRBJ2-1; a weak D match, TRBD2 (7 bases). Per germline, CDR1 SGHKS and CDR2 YYEKEE (reference sequence). There are 15 residues in the CDR3. V lost 4 bases and J 5 bases, leaving 16 bases between the germline ends. DNA for the CDR3: TGTGCCAGCAGCCTTGACGCGGGGGCCCACAATGAGCAGTTCTTC. It codes for CASSLDAGAHNEQFF. The full variable domain, with the rest looked up from reference TRBV5-5 and TRBJ2-1, is DAGVTQSPTHLIKTRGQQVTLRCSPISGHKSVSWYQQVLGQGPQFIFQYYEKEERGRGNFPDRFSARQFPNYSSELNVNALLLGDSALYLCASSLDAGAHNEQFFGPGTRLTVL.

V gene TRBV4-1 combines with J gene TRBJ1-2, with 8 bases aligning to TRBD1. Trimming took 3 bases from V and 8 from J; bases not matched to a gene: 8. CDR1 is MGHRA, CDR2 YSYEKL, per germline. The CDR3 runs 14 residues. This CDR3 is CASSHTGTGRGYTF. In nucleotides, the CDR3 is TGCGCCAGCAGCCATACTGGGACAGGCAGAGGCTACACCTTC.

The chain combines TRBV11-2 with TRBJ1-2; D ambiguous. The V gene lost 6 bases and the J gene lost 7 bases, with 12 bases spanning the gap. CDR3 length: 12 amino acids. Germline V gene lookup returns CDR1 SGHAT and CDR2 FQNNGV. The CDR3: CASSTPAGGYTF. CDR3 DNA sequence: TGTGCCAGCAGTACCCCCGCGGGTGGCTACACCTTC.

The chain is built from TRBV5-4 and TRBJ1-1, with a tentative D call TRBD1 (6 bases). The V and J ends lost 0 bases and 0 bases respectively, with 9 bases between them. Germline CDR1 SGHNT, CDR2 YYREEE (reference sequence). The CDR3 has 15 residues. The CDR3 reads CASSLVGHMNTEAFF. CDR3 nucleotide sequence: TGTGCCAGCAGCTTGGTGGGACACATGAACACTGAAGCTTTCTTT. Full variable domain (rest looked up from reference TRBV5-4 and TRBJ1-1): ETGVTQSPTHLIKTRGQQVTLRCSSQSGHNTVSWYQQALGQGPQFIFQYYREEENGRGNFPPRFSGLQFPNYSSELNVNALELDDSALYLCASSLVGHMNTEAFFGQGTRLTVV.

The rearrangement uses TRBV19 and TRBJ1-1; TRBD1 matches at 7 bases. CDR3 length: 14 amino acids. Germline V gene sequence: CDR1 LNHDA, CDR2 SQIVND (reference sequence). Trimming at V came to 2 bases and at J to 1 base, leaving 1 base not matched to a gene. CDR3 sequence (DNA): TGTGCCAGTAGTATAAACAGGGGGAACACTGAAGCTTTCTTT. Protein sequence: CASSINRGNTEAFF.

The genes are TRBV5-1 and TRBJ2-2; TRBD2 matches at 10 bases. With 4 bases clipped from V and 2 bases from J, the junction kept 2 bases outside the gene matches. CDR3 length equals 15 residues. Germline loops: CDR1 SGHRS, CDR2 YFSETQ. CDR3 protein: CASSPSGGNTGELFF. CDR3 in DNA: TGCGCCAGCAGCCCTAGCGGGGGTAACACCGGGGAGCTGTTTTTT. The whole variable domain, remainder taken from reference TRBV5-1 and TRBJ2-2, is KAGVTQTPRYLIKTRGQQVTLSCSPISGHRSVSWYQQTPGQGLQFLFEYFSETQRNKGNFPGRFSGRQFSNSRSEMNVSTLELGDSALYLCASSPSGGNTGELFFGEGSRLTVL.

This clone was seen a handful of times. The V gene is TRBV5-5, the J gene TRBJ2-6, with a possible D match to TRBD1 (5 bases). CDR3 length: 15 amino acids. Germline V CDR1 and CDR2: SGHKS, YYEKEE (reference sequence). Trimming cost V 1 base and J 1 base, with 6 bases left between them. In nucleotides, the CDR3 is TGTGCCAGCAGCTTGACAGGATCTGGGGCCAACGTCCTGACTTTC. It yields the protein CASSLTGSGANVLTF. The full variable domain, rest sourced from reference TRBV5-5 and TRBJ2-6, is DAGVTQSPTHLIKTRGQQVTLRCSPISGHKSVSWYQQVLGQGPQFIFQYYEKEERGRGNFPDRFSARQFPNYSSELNVNALLLGDSALYLCASSLTGSGANVLTFGAGSRLTVL.

The chain couples TRBV3-1 (or the pseudogene TRBV3-2) to TRBJ1-4; possibly TRBD1 for D (5 bases). The germline V and J ends were trimmed by 4 bases and 7 bases, with 13 bases remaining between them. CDR1 is LGHDT, CDR2 YNNKEL, per germline (reference sequence). The CDR3 is 14 residues long. In DNA form, the CDR3 reads TGTGCCAGCAGCCGCGGGGATAGGGGTGAAAAACTGTTTTTT. It encodes CASSRGDRGEKLFF.

J is TRBJ1-2 and V is TRBV27, with a weak D call TRBD1 (5 bases). Per the germline V gene, CDR1 is MNHEY and CDR2 is SMNVEV (reference sequence). The CDR3 runs to 13 residues. The V end lost 5 bases, the J end lost 4 bases, and 11 bases lay between the germline ends. The CDR3 spells CASSLREGYGYTF. CDR3 nucleotides: TGTGCCAGCAGTCTCAGGGAAGGCTATGGCTACACCTTC.